The present T cell receptor (beta chain) was sequenced within a study of blood T cell repertoires in COVID-19. Turning to the study itself: Italy, Spain and the United States were the sources of the convalescent and acute COVID-19 samples. Nucleic acid was either cDNA or gDNA, and it came from T cells, B-cell-depleted T cells, or PBMCs.

Method: immunoSEQ multiplex PCR; TCRdb's copy keeps in-frame clones and lacks some. The table has 250,000 to 300,000 clones, roughly 90% seen once. The V gene lost 3 bases and the J gene lost 6 bases, with 15 bases spanning the gap. Germline values: CDR1 GTSNPN, CDR2 SVGIG (reference sequence). This CDR3 has 14 residues. The study recruited people aged roughly 18 to 95 years across some 23 US areas. The J gene is TRBJ1-5, the V gene TRBV30; D is perhaps TRBD1 (6 bases). The origin of this receptor is a woman younger than 45 who had recovered from COVID-19. The specimen was PBMCs or T cells enriched from blood (not recorded which). Here the CDR3 reads CAWSDTGSVQPQHF. The DNA for the CDR3 is TGTGCCTGGAGCGATACAGGGTCGGTTCAGCCCCAGCATTTT.